This is a list of T cell receptor beta chains from one sample in a study of CD8+ T cells in alopecia areata. Sequencing used immunoSEQ multiplex PCR; TCRdb keeps in-frame clones, though not all of them. The sample lists 100,000 to 150,000 clones; about 57% were seen once. Here the sequenced sample was CD4+ T cells sorted from blood, taken at week 0. The receptors stem from a human donor with alopecia areata. The CDR3 runs from the conserved cysteine through the conserved F or W. D genes are given only for firm matches. Size is stated for part of the rows, as once, few or many counts, or as a class when the clone is expanded.

d_call	v_call	j_call	clone_size	cdr3_aa	cdr3_nt
TRBD1	TRBV27	TRBJ1-6	.	CASKKQSGQGATPLHF	TGTGCCAGCAAGAAACAATCGGGACAGGGGGCCACACCCCTCCACTTT
TRBD2	TRBV28	TRBJ2-5	few	CATTPPLAGAGETQYF	TGTGCCACCACACCCCCACTAGCGGGAGCGGGAGAGACCCAGTACTTC
TRBD2	TRBV28	TRBJ2-5	.	CASRPGGSGPETQYF	TGTGCCAGCAGACCCGGAGGTAGCGGGCCAGAGACCCAGTACTTC
.	TRBV2	TRBJ1-2	.	CASNGGDYGYTF	TGTGCCAGCAACGGGGGCGACTATGGCTACACCTTC
TRBD1	TRBV28	TRBJ2-1	.	CASSSGGLNNEQFF	TGTGCCAGCAGTTCAGGGGGCCTGAACAATGAGCAGTTCTTC
.	TRBV7-9	TRBJ2-7	.	CASSLVSYEQYF	TGTGCCAGCAGCTTAGTATCGTACGAGCAGTACTTC
TRBD1	TRBV2	TRBJ1-5	few	CASGLDRGNQPQHF	TGTGCCAGCGGACTGGACAGGGGCAATCAGCCCCAGCATTTT
.	TRBV20-1	TRBJ1-2	.	CSAIDYGNTF	TGCAGTGCTATTGACTATGGCAACACCTTC
TRBD2	TRBV6-1	TRBJ2-7	few	CASSVVLAGEQYF	TGTGCCAGCAGTGTGGTACTAGCGGGCGAGCAGTACTTC
TRBD2	TRBV2	TRBJ2-5	.	CASSEVLAGETQYF	TGTGCCAGCAGTGAAGTGTTAGCGGGAGAGACCCAGTACTTC
.	TRBV6-7	TRBJ1-1	.	CASSYSTRGNTEAFF	TGTGCCAGCAGTTACTCGACTCGGGGGAACACTGAAGCTTTCTTT
.	TRBV6-5	TRBJ2-6	.	CASSYSPSGANVLTF	TGTGCCAGCAGTTACTCTCCCTCTGGGGCCAACGTCCTGACTTTC
.	TRBV6-1	TRBJ1-2	.	CASSHAGDKNRSYTF	TGTGCCAGCAGCCACGCGGGCGACAAGAATAGGAGCTACACCTTC
.	TRBV6-6	TRBJ1-1	.	CASRNPTGGPNTEAFF	TGTGCCAGCAGAAACCCTACTGGCGGACCGAACACTGAAGCTTTCTTT
TRBD1	TRBV29-1	TRBJ2-5	few	CSVTGTGGRKTQYF	TGCAGCGTGACCGGGACAGGGGGTAGGAAGACCCAGTACTTC
.	TRBV2	TRBJ2-5	.	CASSARPETQYF	TGTGCCAGCAGTGCCCGCCCGGAGACCCAGTACTTC
TRBD2	TRBV27	TRBJ2-7	.	CASSRNSGRSSYEQYF	TGTGCCAGCAGCCGGAATAGCGGGAGGTCCTCCTACGAGCAGTACTTC
TRBD1	TRBV19	TRBJ2-1	few	CASNPGDRDSYNEQFF	TGTGCCAGTAACCCAGGGGACAGGGACTCCTACAATGAGCAGTTCTTC
TRBD2	TRBV27	TRBJ2-5	.	CASSQGLAGAETQYF	TGTGCCAGCAGCCAAGGACTAGCGGGAGCCGAGACCCAGTACTTC
TRBD2	TRBV7-8	TRBJ2-5	.	CASSRTRTSGSRETQYF	TGTGCCAGCAGCCGAACCCGCACTAGCGGGAGTCGGGAGACCCAGTACTTC
.	TRBV7-2	TRBJ1-4	.	CASRRDTGEKLFF	TGTGCCAGCCGTCGGGATACGGGTGAAAAACTGTTTTTT
.	TRBV5-1	TRBJ1-2	.	CASSAGASNTYGYTF	TGCGCCAGCAGCGCTGGGGCTAGCAATACCTATGGCTACACCTTC
.	TRBV7-9	TRBJ1-5	.	CASSLRDGNSNQPQHF	TGTGCCAGCAGCTTACGAGACGGGAATAGCAATCAGCCCCAGCATTTT
TRBD1	TRBV7-9	TRBJ2-7	.	CASSLVNRGREQYF	TGTGCCAGCAGCTTAGTCAACAGGGGGCGAGAGCAGTACTTC
.	TRBV7-2	TRBJ1-3	.	CASSLAGSGNTIYF	TGTGCCAGCAGCTTAGCTGGGAGCGGAAACACCATATATTTT
.	TRBV4-1	TRBJ2-7	.	CASSQPSRGTYEQYF	TGCGCCAGCAGCCAACCCTCTCGTGGGACATACGAGCAGTACTTC
.	TRBV27	TRBJ1-5	.	CASSPQGPGEPQHF	TGTGCCAGCAGCCCACAGGGACCAGGGGAGCCCCAGCATTTT
.	TRBV7-2	TRBJ2-1	.	CASSLDSWQGNEQFF	TGTGCCAGCAGCTTAGATTCTTGGCAGGGGAATGAGCAGTTCTTC
TRBD1	TRBV5-1	TRBJ1-6	.	CASSLGQGVNSPLHF	TGCGCCAGCAGCCTCGGACAGGGCGTCAATTCACCCCTCCACTTT
TRBD1	TRBV7-9	TRBJ1-2	.	CASSPSGGSEGYTF	TGTGCCAGCAGCCCCTCAGGGGGTTCGGAGGGCTACACCTTC
.	TRBV7-9	TRBJ1-1	.	CASSRGDLAMNTEAFF	TGTGCCAGCAGCCGAGGGGACCTGGCTATGAACACTGAAGCTTTCTTT
.	TRBV5-1	TRBJ2-4	few	CASSADKNIQYF	TGCGCCAGCAGCGCCGACAAAAACATTCAGTACTTC
.	TRBV29-1	TRBJ1-2	.	CSVEKGGYTF	TGCAGCGTTGAAAAGGGCGGCTACACCTTC
.	TRBV18	TRBJ2-5	few	CASSRSNQETQYF	TGTGCCAGCTCACGATCAAACCAAGAGACCCAGTACTTC
TRBD1	TRBV5-6	TRBJ1-2	.	CASSYKGAGGYTF	TGTGCCAGCAGCTACAAGGGGGCCGGTGGCTACACCTTC
TRBD1	TRBV7-9	TRBJ2-4	.	CASTPTGTKNIQYF	TGTGCCAGCACCCCGACAGGGACCAAAAACATTCAGTACTTC
.	TRBV29-1	TRBJ2-2	.	CSVFGARDTGELFF	TGCAGCGTTTTCGGTGCGCGTGACACCGGGGAGCTGTTTTTT
TRBD2	TRBV25-1	TRBJ2-5	.	CASSGVAGGKETQYF	TGTGCCAGCAGTGGGGTAGCGGGAGGGAAAGAGACCCAGTACTTC
.	TRBV5-1	TRBJ2-3	.	CASSSLVSADTQYF	TGCGCCAGCAGCTCATTAGTATCCGCTGATACGCAGTATTTT
.	TRBV7-2	TRBJ2-7	.	CASSLAVGYEQYF	TGTGCCAGCAGCTTAGCGGTCGGCTACGAGCAGTACTTC
.	TRBV27	TRBJ1-1	few	CASSLSVTNTEAFF	TGTGCCAGCAGTTTATCGGTGACGAACACTGAAGCTTTCTTT
.	TRBV5-4	TRBJ2-7	.	CASSLGGLHYEQYF	TGTGCCAGCAGCTTGGGCGGATTGCACTACGAGCAGTACTTC
.	TRBV7-2	TRBJ1-1	.	CASSPFSGQPTEAFF	TGTGCCAGCAGCCCTTTTTCAGGACAGCCCACTGAAGCTTTCTTT
.	TRBV5-1	TRBJ2-2	.	CASSTQGKGTGELFF	TGCGCCAGCAGCACGCAGGGGAAGGGGACCGGGGAGCTGTTTTTT
.	TRBV5-1	TRBJ2-3	.	CASSLAGDGTDTQYF	TGCGCCAGCAGCTTGGCGGGGGATGGCACAGATACGCAGTATTTT
.	TRBV7-2	TRBJ2-3	.	CASSQLMSGDTQYF	TGTGCCAGCAGCCAATTGATGAGCGGAGATACGCAGTATTTT
TRBD1	TRBV5-4	TRBJ1-1	.	CASSLGPQGAGNTEAFF	TGTGCCAGCAGCTTGGGACCCCAGGGGGCTGGGAACACTGAAGCTTTCTTT
.	TRBV11-2	TRBJ2-5	.	CASSSIRGRETQYF	TGTGCCAGCAGCTCAATCAGGGGCCGGGAGACCCAGTACTTC
.	TRBV10-3	TRBJ2-2	few	CAISEQEGRASGELFF	TGTGCCATCAGTGAGCAAGAGGGGCGGGCCTCCGGGGAGCTGTTTTTT
.	TRBV6-6	TRBJ1-3	.	CASSYWAADSGNTIYF	TGTGCCAGCAGTTACTGGGCGGCCGACTCTGGAAACACCATATATTTT
.	TRBV28	TRBJ1-2	.	CASSKMGANYGYTF	TGTGCCAGCAGTAAGATGGGAGCTAACTATGGCTACACCTTC
.	TRBV11-2	TRBJ2-5	.	CASTFGTQETQYF	TGTGCCAGCACCTTTGGGACCCAAGAGACCCAGTACTTC
TRBD1	TRBV29-1	TRBJ1-5	.	CSGIRDRAFYSNQPQHF	TGCAGCGGTATCCGGGACAGGGCGTTTTATAGCAATCAGCCCCAGCATTTT
TRBD1	TRBV11-2	TRBJ2-2	.	CASSFRTGGTGELFF	TGTGCCAGCAGCTTTCGGACAGGGGGCACCGGGGAGCTGTTTTTT
.	TRBV6-5	TRBJ1-3	.	CASSYSESSGNTIYF	TGTGCCAGCAGTTACTCTGAGAGCTCTGGAAACACCATATATTTT
TRBD1	TRBV7-2	TRBJ2-3	few	CASSMEQGAVQYF	TGTGCCAGCAGCATGGAACAGGGGGCTGTGCAGTATTTT
.	TRBV7-9	TRBJ2-3	.	CASSLHTDTQYF	TGTGCCAGCAGCTTACACACAGATACGCAGTATTTT
TRBD1	TRBV5-1	TRBJ2-7	few	CASSEGTGGYEQYF	TGCGCCAGCAGCGAGGGGACAGGCGGCTACGAGCAGTACTTC